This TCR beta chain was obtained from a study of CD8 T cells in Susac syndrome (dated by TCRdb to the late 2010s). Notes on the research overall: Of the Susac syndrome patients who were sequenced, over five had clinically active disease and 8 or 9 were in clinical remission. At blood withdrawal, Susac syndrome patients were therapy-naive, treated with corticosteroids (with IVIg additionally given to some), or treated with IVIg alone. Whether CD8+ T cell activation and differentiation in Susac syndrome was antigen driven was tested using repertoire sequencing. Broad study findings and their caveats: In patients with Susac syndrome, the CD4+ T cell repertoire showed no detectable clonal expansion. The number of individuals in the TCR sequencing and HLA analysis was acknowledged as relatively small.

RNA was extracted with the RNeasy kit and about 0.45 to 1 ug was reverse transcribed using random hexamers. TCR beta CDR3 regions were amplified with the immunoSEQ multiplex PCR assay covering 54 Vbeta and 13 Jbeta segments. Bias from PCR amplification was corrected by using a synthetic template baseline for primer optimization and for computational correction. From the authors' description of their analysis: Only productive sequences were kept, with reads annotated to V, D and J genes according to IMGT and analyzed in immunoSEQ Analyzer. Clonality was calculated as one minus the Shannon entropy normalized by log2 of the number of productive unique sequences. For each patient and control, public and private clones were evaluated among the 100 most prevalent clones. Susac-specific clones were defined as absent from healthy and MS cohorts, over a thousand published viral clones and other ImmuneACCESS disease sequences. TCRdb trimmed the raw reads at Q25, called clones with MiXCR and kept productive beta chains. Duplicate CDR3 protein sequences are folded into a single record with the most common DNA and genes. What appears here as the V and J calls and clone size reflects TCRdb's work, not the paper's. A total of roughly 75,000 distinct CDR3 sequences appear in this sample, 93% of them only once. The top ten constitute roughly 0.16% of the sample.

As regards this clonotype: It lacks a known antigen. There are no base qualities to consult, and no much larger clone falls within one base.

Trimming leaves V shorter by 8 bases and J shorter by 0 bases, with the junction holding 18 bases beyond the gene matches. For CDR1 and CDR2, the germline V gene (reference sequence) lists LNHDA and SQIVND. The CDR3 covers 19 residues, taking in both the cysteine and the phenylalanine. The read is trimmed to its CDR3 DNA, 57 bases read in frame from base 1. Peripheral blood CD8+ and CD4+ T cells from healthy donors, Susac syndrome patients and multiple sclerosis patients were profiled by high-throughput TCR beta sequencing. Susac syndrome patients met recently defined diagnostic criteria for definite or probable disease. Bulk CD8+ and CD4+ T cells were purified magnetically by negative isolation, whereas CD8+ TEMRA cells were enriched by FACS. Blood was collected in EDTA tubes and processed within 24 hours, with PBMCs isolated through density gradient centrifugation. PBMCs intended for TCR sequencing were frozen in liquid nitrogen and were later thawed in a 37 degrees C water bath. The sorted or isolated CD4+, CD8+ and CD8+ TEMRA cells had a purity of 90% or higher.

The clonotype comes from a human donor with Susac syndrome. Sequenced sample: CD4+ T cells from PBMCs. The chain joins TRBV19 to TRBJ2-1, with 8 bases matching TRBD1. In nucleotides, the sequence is TGTGCCAGTTCGATTCGACAGGGGCGCCTTTTGAGCTCCTACAATGAGCAGTTCTTC. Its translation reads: CASSIRQGRLLSSYNEQFF.